These 14 T cell receptor beta chains were sequenced from one sample in a study of T cell repertoires in cytomegalovirus infection. Their antigen targets remain unknown. TCRdb reprocessed the reads with MiXCR, giving one entry per CDR3 protein. The sample lists hundreds of thousands of distinct CDR3 sequences; about 33% were seen once. The sample was cultured PBMCs, taken from culture after CMV antigen stimulation. These receptor sequences come from a human donor in good health (CMV status not recorded). Some clones in this sample may be carry-over from other donors' samples.

This clonotype came up a few times. The CDR3 coding sequence is TGTGCCAGCAGCCCGAACCCGGGAGTCCTGGGCGGCTACACCTTC. Translating gives CASSPNPGVLGGYTF. V gene TRBV14 combines with J gene TRBJ1-2; D ambiguous. The V and J ends lost 4 bases and 8 bases respectively, with 20 bases between them. CDR3 length equals 15 residues. Looked up from germline, CDR1 is SGHDN and CDR2 is FVKESK. Full variable domain (rest looked up from reference TRBV14 and TRBJ1-2): EAGVTQFPSHSVIEKGQTVTLRCDPISGHDNLYWYRRVMGKEIKFLLHFVKESKQDESGMPNNRFLAERTGGTYSTLKVQPAELEDSGVYFCASSPNPGVLGGYTFGSGTRLTVV.

The CDR3 reads CASSRERDTQYF. The CDR3 region has the DNA TGTGCCAGCAGTAGAGAACGGGATACGCAGTATTTT. The chain links TRBV12-3 or TRBV12-4 to TRBJ2-3; D ambiguous. The CDR3 extends over 12 amino acids. V lost 5 bases to trimming and J lost 6 bases, with 9 bases between them.

The V call is TRBV2, the J call TRBJ2-3; the D gene is possibly TRBD1 (6 bases). Between the trimmed V and J ends, which lost 5 bases and 0 bases, there was a span of 21 bases. There are 18 residues in the CDR3. Looked up from germline, CDR1 is SNHLY and CDR2 is FYNNEI. CDR3 nucleotide sequence: TGTGCCAGCAGTTACGACAGACGGGACACAAGTAGCACAGATACGCAGTATTTT. Its protein product is CASSYDRRDTSSTDTQYF. Variable domain in full (rest from reference TRBV2 and TRBJ2-3): EPEVTQTPSHQVTQMGQEVILRCVPISNHLYFYWYRQILGQKVEFLVSFYNNEISEKSEIFDDQFSVERPDGSNFTLKIRSTKLEDSAMYFCASSYDRRDTSSTDTQYFGPGTRLTVL.

The chain combines TRBV12-3 or TRBV12-4 with TRBJ2-5; 8 positions agree with TRBD1. The CDR3 extends over 12 amino acids. With 5 bases clipped from V and 10 bases from J, the junction kept 6 bases outside the gene matches. In DNA, the CDR3 is TGTGCCAGCAGTGACAGGGGAAGTGACCAGTACTTC. Translating gives CASSDRGSDQYF.

V usage is TRBV15 and J usage is TRBJ2-1; tentatively, D is TRBD1 (5 bases). Germline values: CDR1 LNHNV, CDR2 YYDKDF (reference sequence). The CDR3 sequence is 14 residues long. V gave up 0 bases and J gave up 5 bases, with 8 bases separating them. The CDR3 DNA reads TGTGCCACCAGCAGAGATCTCAGGGACAATGAGCAGTTCTTC. Its translation: CATSRDLRDNEQFF.

This clonotype was counted only a few times. This chain connects TRBV5-4 to TRBJ2-1; D is unresolved. CDR1 is SGHNT, CDR2 YYREEE, per germline (reference sequence). Between the trimmed V and J ends, which lost 1 base and 6 bases, there was a span of 8 bases. The CDR3 covers 13 residues. The CDR3 loop reads CASSLRQTNEQFF. CDR3 nucleotide sequence: TGTGCCAGCAGCTTGCGCCAGACCAATGAGCAGTTCTTC.

This clonotype was seen ten or more times. This chain uses TRBV7-2 with TRBJ2-3; D tentatively reads TRBD1 or TRBD2 (5 bases each). This CDR3 region has 15 residues. V lost 5 bases and J 4 bases, leaving 16 bases between the germline ends. Germline V gives CDR1 SGHTA, CDR2 FQGNSA. The CDR3 region has the DNA TGTGCCAGCAGCCTATCCGGGGCCTATCCAGATACGCAGTATTTT. Translated, it gives CASSLSGAYPDTQYF.

This chain joins TRBV2 and TRBJ1-6; 8 positions agree with TRBD1. The CDR3 totals 14 residues. Looked up from germline, CDR1 is SNHLY and CDR2 is FYNNEI. The V gene end was trimmed by 4 bases and the J gene end by 9 bases; junction bases not matched to a gene: 5. CDR3 sequence: CASSVRQGASPLHF. The CDR3 DNA follows: TGTGCCAGCAGTGTCAGGCAGGGGGCTTCACCCCTCCACTTT.

This clonotype was seen more than once but under ten times. This sequence joins TRBV7-2 and TRBJ2-2; D is perhaps TRBD2 (6 bases). The germline V gene encodes CDR1 SGHTA and CDR2 FQGNSA. The CDR3 runs to 14 residues. V lost 1 base and J 9 bases, leaving 12 bases between the germline ends. CDR3 region: CASSLGAGGRELFF. The DNA of the CDR3 is TGTGCCAGCAGCTTAGGAGCTGGCGGGAGGGAGCTGTTTTTT.

The V gene is TRBV19, the J gene TRBJ1-5; TRBD1 matches at 8 bases. V dropped 6 bases and J dropped 6; count of bases not matched to a gene: 4. The CDR3 totals 13 residues. Germline CDR1 reads LNHDA; CDR2 reads SQIVND (reference sequence). The CDR3 nucleotides read TGTGCCAGTAGCGGACAGGGTAGTCAGCCCCAGCATTTT. Residues: CASSGQGSQPQHF.

The chain couples TRBV15 to TRBJ1-6; D unclear. Germline-derived CDR1 and CDR2 are LNHNV and YYDKDF (reference sequence). The CDR3 covers 16 residues. Trimming removed 5 bases from V and 0 bases from J, with 11 bases in between. The CDR3, as DNA: TGTGCCACCAGCGCGAGGGCGAGCTCCTATAATTCACCCCTCCACTTT. Amino acids: CATSARASSYNSPLHF.

This clonotype was counted a few times. V usage is TRBV2 and J usage is TRBJ1-4; tentative D call: TRBD1 (5 bases). CDR1 and CDR2 from the germline V gene are SNHLY and FYNNEI. The CDR3 length is 12 residues. V dropped 8 bases and J dropped 5 bases, with 9 bases sitting between them. CDR3 region: CASGTQNEKLFF. DNA of the CDR3: TGTGCCAGCGGGACTCAAAATGAAAAACTGTTTTTT. The variable domain in full, completed from reference TRBV2 and TRBJ1-4, reads EPEVTQTPSHQVTQMGQEVILRCVPISNHLYFYWYRQILGQKVEFLVSFYNNEISEKSEIFDDQFSVERPDGSNFTLKIRSTKLEDSAMYFCASGTQNEKLFFGSGTQLSVL.

This clonotype showed up just a few times. The chain joins TRBV6-2 or TRBV6-3 to TRBJ2-7; TRBD1 matches at 8 bases. CDR1 is MNHEY and CDR2 is SVGEGT in the germline V gene. The CDR3 consists of 15 residues. J was trimmed by 0 bases and V by 6 bases; bases with no gene match: 7. The CDR3 region is CASSRGTGFSYEQYF. CDR3 DNA: TGTGCCAGCAGCAGGGGGACAGGCTTCTCCTACGAGCAGTACTTC.

V and J are TRBV12-3 or TRBV12-4 and TRBJ2-4; D is perhaps TRBD1 or TRBD2 (5 bases each). Deletions cut 3 bases from V and 11 bases from J, with 14 bases between. The CDR3 sequence is 13 residues long. This chain's CDR3 is CASSFGTADVQYF. The CDR3 DNA reads TGTGCCAGCAGTTTTGGGACGGCGGACGTTCAGTACTTC.